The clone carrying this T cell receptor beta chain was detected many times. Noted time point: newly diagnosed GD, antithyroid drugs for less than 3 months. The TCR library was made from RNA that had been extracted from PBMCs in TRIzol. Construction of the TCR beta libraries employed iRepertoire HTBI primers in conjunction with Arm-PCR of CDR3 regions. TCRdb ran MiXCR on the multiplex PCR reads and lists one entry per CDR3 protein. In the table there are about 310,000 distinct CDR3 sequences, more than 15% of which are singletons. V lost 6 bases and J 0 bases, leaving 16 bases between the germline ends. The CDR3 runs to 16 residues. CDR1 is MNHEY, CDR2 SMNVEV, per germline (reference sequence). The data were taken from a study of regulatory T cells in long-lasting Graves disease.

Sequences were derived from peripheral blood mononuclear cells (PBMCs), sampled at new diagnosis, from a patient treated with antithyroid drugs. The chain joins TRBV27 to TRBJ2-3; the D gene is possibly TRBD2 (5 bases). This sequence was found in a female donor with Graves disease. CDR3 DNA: TGTGCCAGCAGCCCCCGCCTGGCGGGTAGCACAGATACGCAGTATTTT. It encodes CASSPRLAGSTDTQYF.